This TCR beta chain was sequenced in a study of blood T cells in healthy people across ages. Researchers isolated at least 6.5 million PBMCs per sample. For the second PCR, which ran for roughly 7 to 11 cycles, a sample-barcoded 5' primer and a J-beta primer mix were used. Via MiXCR, TCRdb re-called the 5' RACE reads, giving one row per CDR3 protein. The sample lists nearly 800,000 distinct CDR3 sequences; roughly 25% were seen once. CDR1 is MNHEY and CDR2 is SVGAGI in the germline V gene. The CDR3 totals 15 residues. Trimming at V came to 4 bases and at J to 10 bases, leaving 9 bases not matched to a gene. Another study also made use of these data, one on T cells of mothers and their children.

Sequencing used blood. This clonotype originated in a boy aged 5-17 years in good health. The rearrangement uses TRBV6-5 and TRBJ2-2; 10 nucleotides align to TRBD1. DNA for the CDR3: TGTGCCAGCAGTTCTGACAGGGGGCGGATCGAGGAGCTGTTTTTT. Translated, it gives CASSSDRGRIEELFF.